The source of this TCR beta chain is a study of vaccination and CD4 T cells after COVID-19. Described treatment: roughly 10-day PBMC culture with coronavirus spike peptide pools or control peptides (ViraFEST assay). The collection of CD4+ T cells from the unexposed donor took place before the COVID-19 pandemic (2011-2018). After being plated at roughly 2.2 million per well, PBMCs were cultured with 9 to 10 IU/ml IL-2 and approximately 9.6 ug/ml peptide pools. With the Oncomine TCR Beta short-read assay, DNA from cultured CD4+ T cells was sequenced. CD4+ T cells were cultured, and genomic DNA was extracted from them. TCRdb redid the calling of the PCR reads with MiXCR, one entry per CDR3 protein. The repertoire includes around 9,700 distinct CDR3 sequences, less than 35% of them detected once, and 7% to 10% sits in the top ten. As to this clonotype: What it binds is unknown.

This CDR3 contains 12 residues. Germline V lookup: CDR1 MNHNS, CDR2 SASEGT. V lost 6 bases, J lost 9 bases, and 13 bases lay in between. Material: CD4+ T cells from blood, cultured in vitro. The receptor was isolated from a human donor in good health. The gene calls are TRBV6-1 and TRBJ2-3; D unclear. The CDR3 nucleotides are TGTGCCAGCAGCTTACCCGGCACGACGCAGTATTTT. Translated: CASSLPGTTQYF.